The rows below give T cell receptor beta chains drawn from one sample of a study of beta chain features in type 1 diabetes. Sequencing used immunoSEQ multiplex PCR; TCRdb keeps in-frame clones, though not all of them. The sample records 130,000 to 150,000 clones, more than 9% being singletons. Input material: naive CD4+ T cells from blood. The receptors were sampled from a man aged 18 to 30 in good health. The CDR3 runs from the conserved cysteine through the conserved F or W. A D gene is named only where the DNA matches it firmly. Size is stated for part of the rows, as once, few or many counts, or as a class when the clone is expanded.

clone_size	v_call	j_call	d_call	cdr3_aa	cdr3_nt
-	TRBV7-9	TRBJ2-1	TRBD2	CASSLAGRGGPLNEQFF	TGTGCCAGCAGCTTAGCGGGGCGGGGGGGCCCGTTAAATGAGCAGTTCTTC
few	TRBV29-1	TRBJ1-2	-	CSVEGAGLLYGYTF	TGCAGCGTTGAAGGGGCCGGTTTACTCTATGGCTACACCTTC
-	TRBV29-1	TRBJ2-5	TRBD2	CSVGTSGETQYF	TGCAGCGTTGGGACTAGCGGGGAGACCCAGTACTTC
-	TRBV5-4	TRBJ1-2	-	CASSLDGAYGYTF	TGTGCCAGCAGCTTGGACGGAGCCTATGGCTACACCTTC
-	TRBV7-2	TRBJ2-5	TRBD1	CASSPRQGAVETQYF	TGTGCCAGCAGCCCCAGACAGGGAGCGGTGGAGACCCAGTACTTC
few	TRBV28	TRBJ2-2	-	CASSSHAQGGTGELFF	TGTGCCAGCAGTAGTCACGCACAGGGCGGCACCGGGGAGCTGTTTTTT
-	TRBV7-8	TRBJ2-3	TRBD2	CASSQRLAPDTQYF	TGTGCCAGCAGCCAGAGACTAGCCCCAGATACGCAGTATTTT
-	TRBV11-3	TRBJ2-2	TRBD1	CASSLPGQGYTGELFF	TGTGCCAGCAGCCTCCCGGGACAGGGGTACACCGGGGAGCTGTTTTTT
-	TRBV14	TRBJ2-2	TRBD2	CASSQPGGNTGELFF	TGTGCCAGCAGCCAGCCGGGGGGGAACACCGGGGAGCTGTTTTTT
few	TRBV11-2	TRBJ1-2	TRBD1	CASSLDPTGYGYTF	TGTGCCAGCAGCTTAGATCCGACAGGGTATGGCTACACCTTC
-	TRBV11-2	TRBJ2-1	TRBD2	CASSLIAGGQNEQFF	TGTGCCAGCAGCTTAATAGCGGGGGGGCAGAATGAGCAGTTCTTC
-	TRBV15	TRBJ1-5	TRBD1	CATLNHRGDRESNQPQHF	TGTGCCACCCTCAACCACAGGGGAGATAGAGAGAGCAATCAGCCCCAGCATTTT
-	TRBV7-8	TRBJ1-5	-	CASSPDGNNQPQHF	TGTGCCAGCAGCCCCGACGGGAACAATCAGCCCCAGCATTTT
few	TRBV5-5	TRBJ2-7	-	CASSLVQGTYEQYF	TGTGCCAGCAGCTTGGTTCAGGGAACCTACGAGCAGTACTTC
few	TRBV7-3	TRBJ2-5	-	CASSSSQQETQYF	TGTGCCAGCAGCTCAAGTCAGCAAGAGACCCAGTACTTC
few	TRBV4-3	TRBJ2-7	-	CASSQEGAYEQYF	TGCGCCAGCAGCCAAGAAGGGGCCTACGAGCAGTACTTC
-	TRBV18	TRBJ1-3	-	CASSLQGTTGNTIYF	TGTGCCAGCTCACTACAGGGTACTACTGGAAACACCATATATTTT
once	TRBV11-2	TRBJ1-6	TRBD1	CASSTRQGGNSPLHF	TGTGCCAGCAGCACAAGACAGGGAGGCAATTCACCCCTCCACTTT
-	TRBV5-1	TRBJ1-1	TRBD1	CASSLATGGLNTEAFF	TGCGCCAGCAGCTTGGCAACAGGGGGATTGAACACTGAAGCTTTCTTT
few	TRBV19	TRBJ1-5	-	CASSIRGQPQHF	TGTGCCAGTAGTATAAGGGGCCAGCCCCAGCATTTT
few	TRBV21-1	TRBJ1-3	-	CASSKESGGNTIYF	TGTGCCAGCAGCAAAGAGTCGGGTGGAAACACCATATATTTT
-	TRBV6-5	TRBJ2-7	-	CASSYSSGRGQYF	TGTGCCAGCAGTTACTCGAGTGGACGGGGGCAGTACTTC
many	TRBV7-9	TRBJ2-7	-	CASSTTGLSYEQYF	TGTGCCAGCAGCACCACCGGACTTTCCTACGAGCAGTACTTC
-	TRBV6-5	TRBJ1-6	-	CASRPRGNSPLHF	TGTGCCAGCAGACCCAGGGGTAATTCACCCCTCCACTTT
-	TRBV9	TRBJ1-6	-	CASSVDLVNSPLHF	TGTGCCAGCAGCGTAGACTTAGTTAATTCACCCCTCCACTTT
few	TRBV7-2	TRBJ2-7	TRBD1	CASSLASGAGTGGLYEQYF	TGTGCCAGCAGCTTGGCGTCCGGGGCTGGGACAGGGGGCTTGTACGAGCAGTACTTC
-	TRBV27	TRBJ2-7	TRBD1	CASKRQGSDEQYF	TGTGCCAGCAAGCGACAGGGATCTGACGAGCAGTACTTC
-	TRBV16	TRBJ2-7	-	CASSHRTENYEQYF	TGTGCCAGCAGCCACCGGACAGAGAACTACGAGCAGTACTTC
many	TRBV7-2	TRBJ2-5	TRBD1	CASNPGQGAGETQYF	TGTGCCAGCAACCCGGGACAGGGGGCCGGGGAGACCCAGTACTTC
-	TRBV14	TRBJ2-2	-	CASSQRGGNTGELFF	TGTGCCAGCAGCCAAAGGGGGGGGAACACCGGGGAGCTGTTTTTT
few	TRBV7-2	TRBJ1-2	TRBD1	CASSPTGTANYGYTF	TGTGCCAGCAGCCCAACCGGGACAGCGAACTATGGCTACACCTTC
-	TRBV7-2	TRBJ2-1	-	CASRGQPNSNEQFF	TGTGCCAGCAGAGGACAGCCAAACTCCAATGAGCAGTTCTTC